This T cell receptor (beta chain) was sequenced in a study of control samples from healthy donors and cancer patients. Germline V gene data show CDR1 as MRHNA and CDR2 as SNTAGT. After removal of 8 bases from V and 8 bases from J, the junction contained 8 bases not matched to a gene. The CDR3 consists of 14 residues. Libraries were prepared by immunoSEQ multiplex PCR; TCRdb keeps only in-frame clonotypes and omits some of them. The repertoire holds about 270,000 clones, with approximately 80% as singletons. The sequence came from a woman aged 55-69 years with lung cancer. Sequencing was carried out using PBMCs. The gene calls are TRBV6-4 and TRBJ2-1; 11 bases fit TRBD1. Here the CDR3 reads CASAEGQGVDEQFF. The DNA of the CDR3 is TGTGCCAGCGCTGAGGGACAGGGGGTTGATGAGCAGTTCTTC.